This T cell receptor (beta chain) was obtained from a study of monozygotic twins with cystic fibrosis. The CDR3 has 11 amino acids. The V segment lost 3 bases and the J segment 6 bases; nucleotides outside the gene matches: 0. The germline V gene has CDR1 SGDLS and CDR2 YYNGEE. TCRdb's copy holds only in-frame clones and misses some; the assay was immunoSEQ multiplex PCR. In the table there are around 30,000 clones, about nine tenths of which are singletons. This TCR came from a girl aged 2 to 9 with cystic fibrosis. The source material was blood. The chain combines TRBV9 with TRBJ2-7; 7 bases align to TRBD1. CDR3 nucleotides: TGTGCCAGCAGCGCAGGGGGCGAGCAGTACTTC. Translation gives CASSAGGEQYF.